This record looks at one T cell receptor (beta chain) sequence and its context. V was pared by 4 bases and J by 3 bases, with 12 bases between. The CDR3 has 15 residues. The germline V gene encodes CDR1 MDHEN and CDR2 SYDVKM. The sample originates from a study of blood T cell repertoires in COVID-19. The repertoire was sequenced with immunoSEQ multiplex PCR; TCRdb's copy has only in-frame clones and lacks some. The top ten hold under 2% of the sample, which has roughly 380,000 clones, about 91% seen once. This clonotype originated in a middle-aged woman with COVID-19, enrolled during active disease. Sequences were obtained from peripheral blood. The rearrangement joins TRBV28 to TRBJ1-4, with a weak D call TRBD1 (6 bases). CDR3 nucleotide sequence: TGTGCCAGCAGTTGGGCAGGGGCGTCTAATGAAAAACTGTTTTTT. Its translation is CASSWAGASNEKLFF.